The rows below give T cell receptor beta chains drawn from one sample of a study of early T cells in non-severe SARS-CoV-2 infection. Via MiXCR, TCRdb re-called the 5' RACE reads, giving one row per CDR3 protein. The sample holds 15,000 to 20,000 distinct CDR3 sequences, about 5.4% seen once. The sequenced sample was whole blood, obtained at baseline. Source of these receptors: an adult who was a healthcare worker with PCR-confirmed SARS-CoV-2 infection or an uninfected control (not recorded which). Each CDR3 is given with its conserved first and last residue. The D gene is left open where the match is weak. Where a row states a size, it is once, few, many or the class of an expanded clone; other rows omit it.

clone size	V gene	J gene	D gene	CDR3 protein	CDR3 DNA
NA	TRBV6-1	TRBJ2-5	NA	CASIEVGETQYF	TGTGCCAGCATTGAGGTTGGAGAGACCCAGTACTTC
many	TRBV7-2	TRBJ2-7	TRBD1	CASSLVTGDYEQYF	TGTGCCAGCAGCTTAGTGACAGGGGACTACGAGCAGTACTTC
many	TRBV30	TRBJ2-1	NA	CAWSPLRSSYNEQFF	TGTGCCTGGAGCCCCCTGAGAAGCTCCTACAATGAGCAGTTCTTC
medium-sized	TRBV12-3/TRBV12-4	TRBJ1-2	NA	CASSLRPQGYTF	TGTGCCAGCAGTTTACGTCCTCAGGGCTACACCTTC
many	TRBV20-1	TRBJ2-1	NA	CSATSVAYNEQFF	TGCAGTGCTACATCGGTTGCGTACAATGAGCAGTTCTTC
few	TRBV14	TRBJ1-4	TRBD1	CASSTDRGGKLFF	TGTGCCAGCAGCACGGACAGGGGAGGAAAACTGTTTTTT
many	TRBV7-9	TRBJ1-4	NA	CASSLGRDRRIEKLFF	TGTGCCAGCAGCTTAGGAAGAGACAGGAGGATTGAAAAACTGTTTTTT
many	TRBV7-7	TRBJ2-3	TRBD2	CASSPAGGSPDTQYF	TGTGCCAGCAGCCCAGCGGGGGGCTCGCCAGATACGCAGTATTTT
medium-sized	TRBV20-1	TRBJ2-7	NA	CSARPAIRRATYEQYF	TGCAGTGCCCGCCCGGCTATCAGGAGGGCGACCTACGAGCAGTACTTC
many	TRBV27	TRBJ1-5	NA	CASSLSRPFGGGNQPQHF	TGTGCCAGCAGTTTATCGCGCCCCTTTGGGGGTGGCAATCAGCCCCAGCATTTT
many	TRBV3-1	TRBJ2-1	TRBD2	CASSQDLAGGKQFF	TGTGCCAGCAGCCAAGATTTAGCGGGGGGCAAGCAGTTCTTC